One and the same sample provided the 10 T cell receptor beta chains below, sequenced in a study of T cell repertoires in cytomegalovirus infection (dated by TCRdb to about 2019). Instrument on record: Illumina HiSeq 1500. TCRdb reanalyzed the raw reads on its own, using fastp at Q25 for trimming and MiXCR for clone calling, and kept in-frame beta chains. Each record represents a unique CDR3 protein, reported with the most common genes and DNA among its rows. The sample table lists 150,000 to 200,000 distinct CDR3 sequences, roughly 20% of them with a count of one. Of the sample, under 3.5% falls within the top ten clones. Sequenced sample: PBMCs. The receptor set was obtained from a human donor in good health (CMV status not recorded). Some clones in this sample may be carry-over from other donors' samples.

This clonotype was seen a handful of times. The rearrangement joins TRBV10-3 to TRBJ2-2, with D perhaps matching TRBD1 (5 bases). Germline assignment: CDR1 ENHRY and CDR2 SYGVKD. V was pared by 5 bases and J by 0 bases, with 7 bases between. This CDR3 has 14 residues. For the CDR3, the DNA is TGTGCCATCAGTCCGACAGCGAACACCGGGGAGCTGTTTTTT. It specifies CAISPTANTGELFF.

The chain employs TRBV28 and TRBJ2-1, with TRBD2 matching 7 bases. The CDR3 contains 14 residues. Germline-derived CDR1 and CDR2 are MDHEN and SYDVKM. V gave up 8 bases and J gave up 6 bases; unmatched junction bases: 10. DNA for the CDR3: TGTGCCAGCTCTAGCGGTCCACGGCCCAATGAGCAGTTCTTC. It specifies CASSSGPRPNEQFF.

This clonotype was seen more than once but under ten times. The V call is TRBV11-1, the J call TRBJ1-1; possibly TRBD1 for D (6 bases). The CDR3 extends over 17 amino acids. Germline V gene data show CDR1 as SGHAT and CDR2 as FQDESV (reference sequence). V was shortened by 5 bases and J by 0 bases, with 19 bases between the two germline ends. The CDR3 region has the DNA TGTGCCAGCAGCCTACACTGGACAGTGGACATGAACACTGAAGCTTTCTTT. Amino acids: CASSLHWTVDMNTEAFF.

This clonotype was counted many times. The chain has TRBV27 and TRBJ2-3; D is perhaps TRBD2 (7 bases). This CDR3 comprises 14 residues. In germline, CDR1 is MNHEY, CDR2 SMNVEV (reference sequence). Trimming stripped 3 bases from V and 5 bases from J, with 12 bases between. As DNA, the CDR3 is TGTGCCAGCAGTTTGGGGGGGCGAGGAGATACGCAGTATTTT. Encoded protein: CASSLGGRGDTQYF.

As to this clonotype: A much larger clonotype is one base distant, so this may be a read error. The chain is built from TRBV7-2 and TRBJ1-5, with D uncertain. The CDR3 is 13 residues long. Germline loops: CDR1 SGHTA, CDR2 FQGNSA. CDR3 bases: TGTGTCAGCAGCTTAGCGCATTATCAGCCCCAGCATTTT. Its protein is CVSSLAHYQPQHF. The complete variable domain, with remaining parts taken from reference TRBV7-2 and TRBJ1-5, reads GAGVSQSPSNKVTEKGKDVELRCDPISGHTALYWYRQSLGQGLEFLIYFQGNSAPDKSGLPSDRFSAERTGGSVSTLTIQRTQQEDSAVYLCVSSLAHYQPQHFGDGTRLSIL.

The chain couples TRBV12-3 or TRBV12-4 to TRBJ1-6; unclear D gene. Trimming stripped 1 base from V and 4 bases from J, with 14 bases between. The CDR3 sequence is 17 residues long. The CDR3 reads CASSLDITGSYNSPLHF. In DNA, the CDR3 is TGTGCCAGCAGTTTAGACATCACCGGATCTTATAATTCACCCCTCCACTTT.

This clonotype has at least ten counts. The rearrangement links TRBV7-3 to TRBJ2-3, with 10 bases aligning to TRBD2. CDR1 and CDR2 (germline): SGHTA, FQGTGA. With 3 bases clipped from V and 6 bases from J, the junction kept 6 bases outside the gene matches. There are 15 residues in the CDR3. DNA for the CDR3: TGTGCCAGCAGCTTTGCTAGCGGGAGTAGGGATACGCAGTATTTT. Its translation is CASSFASGSRDTQYF.

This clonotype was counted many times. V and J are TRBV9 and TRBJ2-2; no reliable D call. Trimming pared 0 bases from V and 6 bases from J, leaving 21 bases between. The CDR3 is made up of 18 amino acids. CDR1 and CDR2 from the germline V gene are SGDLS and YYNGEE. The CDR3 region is CASSVAGVALAIPGELFF. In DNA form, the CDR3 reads TGTGCCAGCAGCGTAGCTGGCGTGGCTCTGGCGATCCCCGGGGAGCTGTTTTTT.

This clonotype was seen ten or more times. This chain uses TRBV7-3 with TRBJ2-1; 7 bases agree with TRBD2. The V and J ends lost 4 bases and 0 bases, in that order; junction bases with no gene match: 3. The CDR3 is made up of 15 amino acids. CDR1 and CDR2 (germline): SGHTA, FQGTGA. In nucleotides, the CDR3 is TGTGCCAGCAGCTCCCTAGCGGTCTCCTACAATGAGCAGTTCTTC. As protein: CASSSLAVSYNEQFF.

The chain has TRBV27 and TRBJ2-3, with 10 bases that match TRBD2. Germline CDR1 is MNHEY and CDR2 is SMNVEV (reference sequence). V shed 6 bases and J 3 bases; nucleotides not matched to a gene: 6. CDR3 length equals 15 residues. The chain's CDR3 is CASRDSGGQTDTQYF. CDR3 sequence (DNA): TGTGCCAGCAGAGATAGCGGGGGGCAGACAGATACGCAGTATTTT.